A selection of T cell receptor beta chains follows, all from one sample in a study of blood T cell repertoires in COVID-19. Sequencing used immunoSEQ multiplex PCR; TCRdb keeps in-frame clones, though not all of them. The table shows 300,000 or so clones, with 85% occurring only once. The specimen was peripheral blood. These receptor sequences come from a woman in her 50s with active or convalescent COVID-19. The CDR3 runs from the conserved cysteine through the conserved F or W. D genes are given only for firm matches. Not all rows give a size; the values are once, few, many and, for expanded clones, a class.

J gene: TRBJ1-1
V gene: TRBV15
clone size: -
D gene: -
CDR3 DNA: TGTGCCACCAGCAGAGATTCCCGTGACGGGGGAACTGAAGCTTTCTTT
CDR3 protein: CATSRDSRDGGTEAFF

J gene: TRBJ1-2
V gene: TRBV21-1
clone size: -
D gene: -
CDR3 DNA: TGTGCCAGCAGCAAGGGACAGGGAAGTCACTATGGCTACACCTTC
CDR3 protein: CASSKGQGSHYGYTF

J gene: TRBJ2-1
V gene: TRBV6-2/TRBV6-3
clone size: -
D gene: -
CDR3 DNA: TGTGCCAGCAGTTACCCTAGAGCGAGTGAGCAGTTCTTC
CDR3 protein: CASSYPRASEQFF

J gene: TRBJ2-7
V gene: TRBV18
clone size: few
D gene: -
CDR3 DNA: TGTGCCACCGCAATCAGGGTATACGAGCAGTACTTC
CDR3 protein: CATAIRVYEQYF

J gene: TRBJ2-7
V gene: TRBV6-6
clone size: -
D gene: TRBD2
CDR3 DNA: TGTGCCAGCAGTTTCAAATCAAGCGGGAGCTACGAGCAGTACTTC
CDR3 protein: CASSFKSSGSYEQYF

J gene: TRBJ1-5
V gene: TRBV19
clone size: -
D gene: TRBD1
CDR3 DNA: TGTGCCAGTAATACGGGACAGGGAATGATCAATCAGCCCCAGCATTTT
CDR3 protein: CASNTGQGMINQPQHF

J gene: TRBJ1-5
V gene: TRBV30
clone size: -
D gene: -
CDR3 DNA: TGTGCCTGGAGTCTGGGGAGTCAGCCCCAGCATTTT
CDR3 protein: CAWSLGSQPQHF

J gene: TRBJ2-1
V gene: TRBV19
clone size: -
D gene: -
CDR3 DNA: TGTGCCAGTAGTTCCCGACTAAACTCCTACAATGAGCAGTTCTTC
CDR3 protein: CASSSRLNSYNEQFF

J gene: TRBJ2-4
V gene: TRBV29-1
clone size: -
D gene: TRBD1
CDR3 DNA: TGCAGCGCGCTTGACAGGGGTAATATTCAGTACTTC
CDR3 protein: CSALDRGNIQYF

J gene: TRBJ1-2
V gene: TRBV11-3
clone size: -
D gene: TRBD1
CDR3 DNA: TGTGCCAGCAGATCCACAGGGGTGGGCGGCTACACCTTC
CDR3 protein: CASRSTGVGGYTF

J gene: TRBJ2-3
V gene: TRBV19
clone size: once
D gene: -
CDR3 DNA: TGTGCCAGTAGTACCTACAGTCTAGATACGCAGTATTTT
CDR3 protein: CASSTYSLDTQYF

J gene: TRBJ1-4
V gene: TRBV7-9
clone size: -
D gene: TRBD1
CDR3 DNA: TGTGCCAGCAGCTTGGACAGGGGGAAGAATGAAAAACTGTTTTTT
CDR3 protein: CASSLDRGKNEKLFF

J gene: TRBJ2-5
V gene: TRBV29-1
clone size: -
D gene: TRBD2
CDR3 DNA: TGCAGCGTGGAGGCTAGCGGCCTTCAAGAGACCCAGTACTTC
CDR3 protein: CSVEASGLQETQYF

J gene: TRBJ2-1
V gene: TRBV19
clone size: -
D gene: TRBD2
CDR3 DNA: TGTGCCAGTAGTATAGATAGGGGACTACCGACCTACAATGAGCAGTTCTTC
CDR3 protein: CASSIDRGLPTYNEQFF

J gene: TRBJ2-2
V gene: TRBV19
clone size: -
D gene: -
CDR3 DNA: TGTGCCAGTAGTATAAGCCTAGCCGCCGCGACGAACACCGGGGAGCTGTTTTTT
CDR3 protein: CASSISLAAATNTGELFF

J gene: TRBJ2-3
V gene: TRBV6-5
clone size: -
D gene: -
CDR3 DNA: TGTGCCAGCGGGGCTAGACTCCCAGATACGCAGTATTTT
CDR3 protein: CASGARLPDTQYF

J gene: TRBJ2-3
V gene: TRBV7-9
clone size: -
D gene: TRBD2
CDR3 DNA: TGTGCCAGCAGCTTACGAGCGGGAGTATTCCCAGGAGATACGCAGTATTTT
CDR3 protein: CASSLRAGVFPGDTQYF

J gene: TRBJ2-3
V gene: TRBV19
clone size: -
D gene: -
CDR3 DNA: TGTGCCAGCAGCTCGTCGGGAGTCAGGACAGATACGCAGTATTTT
CDR3 protein: CASSSSGVRTDTQYF

J gene: TRBJ1-6
V gene: TRBV3-1/TRBV3-2
clone size: -
D gene: TRBD1
CDR3 DNA: TGTGCCAGCAGCCCGTCAGGACAGGCCAATTCACCCCTCCACTTT
CDR3 protein: CASSPSGQANSPLHF

J gene: TRBJ2-5
V gene: TRBV5-1
clone size: -
D gene: TRBD1
CDR3 DNA: TGCGCCAGCAGCTTGGTTCCAGGGGGCTTGGAGACCCAGTACTTC
CDR3 protein: CASSLVPGGLETQYF

J gene: TRBJ1-6
V gene: TRBV20-1
clone size: -
D gene: -
CDR3 DNA: TGCAGTGCTGGTGACAGGATACATTCACCCCTCCACTTT
CDR3 protein: CSAGDRIHSPLHF

J gene: TRBJ1-6
V gene: TRBV3-1/TRBV3-2
clone size: once
D gene: TRBD1
CDR3 DNA: TGTGCCAGCAGCCAAGGGGGGACAGGGCCTTCACCCCTCCACTTT
CDR3 protein: CASSQGGTGPSPLHF

J gene: TRBJ1-1
V gene: TRBV3-1/TRBV3-2
clone size: -
D gene: TRBD1
CDR3 DNA: TGTGCCAGCAGCCTCAGGACAGGGGCGATGAACACTGAAGCTTTCTTT
CDR3 protein: CASSLRTGAMNTEAFF

J gene: TRBJ1-4
V gene: TRBV9
clone size: -
D gene: TRBD1
CDR3 DNA: TGTGCCAGCAGCGCAGACAGGGGAGAAGAAAAACTGTTTTTT
CDR3 protein: CASSADRGEEKLFF

J gene: TRBJ1-3
V gene: TRBV7-6
clone size: -
D gene: -
CDR3 DNA: TGTGCCAGCAGCTTAGCAACGGTAAACTCTGGAAACACCATATATTTT
CDR3 protein: CASSLATVNSGNTIYF

J gene: TRBJ2-7
V gene: TRBV9
clone size: once
D gene: -
CDR3 DNA: TGTGCCAGCAGCCCGACTTTGTTAGGGAGTCCCTACGAGCAGTACTTC
CDR3 protein: CASSPTLLGSPYEQYF

J gene: TRBJ2-1
V gene: TRBV19
clone size: -
D gene: -
CDR3 DNA: TGTGCCAGTAGTATAGGGAGACAGGAGCAGTTCTTC
CDR3 protein: CASSIGRQEQFF

J gene: TRBJ2-5
V gene: TRBV28
clone size: -
D gene: TRBD1
CDR3 DNA: TGTGCCAGCACCCCTGGGACAGGGGTGGGGGAGACCCAGTACTTC
CDR3 protein: CASTPGTGVGETQYF

J gene: TRBJ2-4
V gene: TRBV7-2
clone size: -
D gene: TRBD2
CDR3 DNA: TGTGCCAGTGCCGGGACTAGCGGGAGGGCCGTAAACATTCAGTACTTC
CDR3 protein: CASAGTSGRAVNIQYF

J gene: TRBJ2-7
V gene: TRBV7-8
clone size: -
D gene: TRBD2
CDR3 DNA: TGTGCCAGCAGCTTAACGGACGGGAGGTATGCCGAGCAGTACTTC
CDR3 protein: CASSLTDGRYAEQYF

J gene: TRBJ1-5
V gene: TRBV10-3
clone size: few
D gene: -
CDR3 DNA: TGTGCCATCGGCTCGTCAGGGCCCTATCAGCCCCAGCATTTT
CDR3 protein: CAIGSSGPYQPQHF

J gene: TRBJ2-3
V gene: TRBV7-2
clone size: -
D gene: TRBD2
CDR3 DNA: TGTGCCAGCAGCCGGACTAGCGCCGCCACAGATACGCAGTATTTT
CDR3 protein: CASSRTSAATDTQYF

J gene: TRBJ2-5
V gene: TRBV13
clone size: once
D gene: TRBD2
CDR3 DNA: TGTGCCAGCAGCTTTTATGTAGCGGGAGGATACCAAGAGACCCAGTACTTC
CDR3 protein: CASSFYVAGGYQETQYF

J gene: TRBJ2-2
V gene: TRBV21-1
clone size: -
D gene: -
CDR3 DNA: TGTGCCAGCAAGGGACAGGCTACGAACACCGGGGAGCTGTTTTTT
CDR3 protein: CASKGQATNTGELFF

J gene: TRBJ1-6
V gene: TRBV30
clone size: -
D gene: TRBD1
CDR3 DNA: TGTGCCTGGGAGGACAGGCATTCAGGATCACCCCTCCACTTT
CDR3 protein: CAWEDRHSGSPLHF

J gene: TRBJ2-7
V gene: TRBV3-1/TRBV3-2
clone size: -
D gene: TRBD1
CDR3 DNA: TGTGCCAGCAGCAAGGGGACAGCCCGGAACGAGCAGTACTTC
CDR3 protein: CASSKGTARNEQYF

J gene: TRBJ2-1
V gene: TRBV28
clone size: -
D gene: TRBD1
CDR3 DNA: TGTGCCAGCAGTTCGGGCCCCGGGACAGGAAGATACTTTGAGTTCTTC
CDR3 protein: CASSSGPGTGRYFEFF

J gene: TRBJ1-1
V gene: TRBV19
clone size: -
D gene: -
CDR3 DNA: TGTGCCAGTAGTATAGACGGGAGCACTGAAGCTTTCTTT
CDR3 protein: CASSIDGSTEAFF

J gene: TRBJ2-1
V gene: TRBV5-1
clone size: -
D gene: -
CDR3 DNA: TGCGCCAGCAGCTTGACAGGGCGGCTAGGTGAGCAGTTCTTC
CDR3 protein: CASSLTGRLGEQFF

J gene: TRBJ2-1
V gene: TRBV24-1
clone size: -
D gene: TRBD2
CDR3 DNA: TGCGCCACCATGGCTAGCGGAGACAATGAGCAGTTCTTC
CDR3 protein: CATMASGDNEQFF

J gene: TRBJ1-2
V gene: TRBV6-6
clone size: -
D gene: TRBD1
CDR3 DNA: TGTGCCAGCATCGACAGGGCCTTTCTCTATGGCTACACCTTC
CDR3 protein: CASIDRAFLYGYTF

J gene: TRBJ1-2
V gene: TRBV10-2
clone size: once
D gene: -
CDR3 DNA: TGCGCCAGCAGTGAGTCGAAACCTCTAGGTGGCTACACCTTC
CDR3 protein: CASSESKPLGGYTF

J gene: TRBJ1-1
V gene: TRBV2
clone size: -
D gene: TRBD1
CDR3 DNA: TGTGCCAGCAGCGGACAGGGGAGCACTGAAGCTTTCTTT
CDR3 protein: CASSGQGSTEAFF

J gene: TRBJ1-1
V gene: TRBV18
clone size: -
D gene: -
CDR3 DNA: TGTGCCAGCTCACCAGGGCAGGGGATTTTGGATGAAGCTTTCTTT
CDR3 protein: CASSPGQGILDEAFF

J gene: TRBJ1-1
V gene: TRBV5-6
clone size: -
D gene: -
CDR3 DNA: TGTGCCAGCAGTCGCCGTACAGGATCGTCCACTGAAGCTTTCTTT
CDR3 protein: CASSRRTGSSTEAFF

J gene: TRBJ1-2
V gene: TRBV6-5
clone size: -
D gene: TRBD1
CDR3 DNA: TGTGCCAGCAGTTACTCATTGACAGGGAATGGCTACACCTTC
CDR3 protein: CASSYSLTGNGYTF

J gene: TRBJ1-2
V gene: TRBV29-1
clone size: -
D gene: -
CDR3 DNA: TGCAGCGGGAGGTCAAACTATGGCTACACCTTC
CDR3 protein: CSGRSNYGYTF

J gene: TRBJ2-2
V gene: TRBV19
clone size: -
D gene: -
CDR3 DNA: TGTGCCAGTAGGCCACTAGCAGCGAACACCGGGGAGCTGTTTTTT
CDR3 protein: CASRPLAANTGELFF

J gene: TRBJ2-3
V gene: TRBV20-1
clone size: -
D gene: -
CDR3 DNA: TGCAGTGCTAGTTACGGCAGGGCATCGTTTAGTACAGATACGCAGTATTTT
CDR3 protein: CSASYGRASFSTDTQYF

J gene: TRBJ2-1
V gene: TRBV11-2
clone size: -
D gene: -
CDR3 DNA: TGTGCCAGCAGCTTAGAGGGTGGGAGTGTGGCTGAGCAGTTCTTC
CDR3 protein: CASSLEGGSVAEQFF

J gene: TRBJ2-1
V gene: TRBV28
clone size: -
D gene: -
CDR3 DNA: TGTGCCAGCAGTTTAGCCTCACGGGGGAATGAGCAGTTCTTC
CDR3 protein: CASSLASRGNEQFF

J gene: TRBJ2-2
V gene: TRBV7-9
clone size: -
D gene: TRBD1
CDR3 DNA: TGTGCCAGCAGCTTAGTCATTCTGCGGACAGGGAACACCGGGGAGCTGTTTTTT
CDR3 protein: CASSLVILRTGNTGELFF

J gene: TRBJ2-5
V gene: TRBV5-6
clone size: once
D gene: TRBD2
CDR3 DNA: TGTGCCAGCAGCGCAGCGGGAGAGGTAGAGACCCAGTACTTC
CDR3 protein: CASSAAGEVETQYF

J gene: TRBJ2-5
V gene: TRBV2
clone size: -
D gene: TRBD2
CDR3 DNA: TGTGCCAGCAGTGAGTTCGACGCGGGAGCGGGAAAGACCCAGTACTTC
CDR3 protein: CASSEFDAGAGKTQYF

J gene: TRBJ2-1
V gene: TRBV5-1
clone size: -
D gene: TRBD2
CDR3 DNA: TGCGCCAGCAGCTTGGATCCCCGAGGGCGGGAGGGCTTAACCAATGAGCAGTTCTTC
CDR3 protein: CASSLDPRGREGLTNEQFF

J gene: TRBJ1-1
V gene: TRBV7-8
clone size: -
D gene: -
CDR3 DNA: TGTGCCAGCAGCGTGGGAGACGTATACATGAACACTGAAGCTTTCTTT
CDR3 protein: CASSVGDVYMNTEAFF

J gene: TRBJ2-7
V gene: TRBV4-1
clone size: -
D gene: TRBD2
CDR3 DNA: TGCGCCAGCAGCCAAGATCTTACTAGCGGGAGGTCATACGAGCAGTACTTC
CDR3 protein: CASSQDLTSGRSYEQYF